This TCR beta chain originates from a study of response to subunit inactivated influenza vaccine. Findings of the study overall: Authors suggested few new T cells are recruited by each seasonal influenza vaccination.

This CDR3 contains 15 residues. The germline V gene encodes CDR1 LNHNV and CDR2 YYDKDF (reference sequence). V lost 3 bases and J lost 8, with 17 bases in between. TCRdb reanalysed the RT-PCR reads using MiXCR and keeps one entry per CDR3 protein. The sample shows about 500,000 distinct CDR3 sequences, over 10% of them seen only once. As for this clonotype: Its antigen remains unknown.

This clonotype originated in a man aged 50 to 60 who received an inactivated influenza vaccine. The chain combines TRBV15 with TRBJ2-1, with D possibly called TRBD1 or TRBD2 (5 bases each). The input for sequencing was PBMCs from blood, taken about 40 days after vaccination. The CDR3 is CATSRGTARNHEQFF. The CDR3 DNA sequence: TGTGCCACCAGCAGGGGGACCGCCCGGAACCATGAGCAGTTCTTC.